A single sample is the source of the 20 T cell receptor beta chains below, sequenced in a study of Ad26.COV2.S vaccination and SARS-CoV-2 variants. Noted treatment: roughly 20 received Ad26.COV2.S at low or high dose, single or two shots; roughly five received placebo; per-sample allocation not given. Specimens were obtained on day 63 following the first vaccine or placebo injection. Repertoires were generated with immunoSEQ multiplex PCR, while TCRdb's copy carries only in-frame clones and drops some. This sample has hundreds of thousands of clones; more than 70% occur once, and the top ten carry approximately 1.5%. The material sequenced was peripheral blood, taken in a trial of Ad26.COV2.S vaccine versus placebo. These receptors were taken from a person between 18 and 65 years old who received the Ad26.COV2.S COVID-19 vaccine or a placebo.

The gene calls are TRBV29-1 and TRBJ2-7, with D unresolved. Germline V CDR1 and CDR2: SQVTM, ANQGSEA. Trimming shortened V by 4 bases and J by 3 bases, and 13 bases separated the two germline ends. The CDR3 is 13 residues long. The CDR3 region is CSVGSGNLYEQYF. The CDR3 nucleotides read TGCAGCGTTGGTTCTGGGAATCTCTACGAGCAGTACTTC.

The chain couples TRBV3-1 (or the pseudogene TRBV3-2) to TRBJ2-5, with D perhaps matching TRBD1 or TRBD2 (5 bases each). The CDR3 is 16 residues long. V was shortened by 4 bases and J by 2 bases, with 17 bases between the two germline ends. The germline CDR1 and CDR2 sequences are LGHDT and YNNKEL (reference sequence). The CDR3 coding sequence is TGTGCCAGCAGCCCCCGAGGGGAACGTAGTCAAGAGACCCAGTACTTC. Its protein is CASSPRGERSQETQYF.

The rearrangement joins TRBV2 to TRBJ1-1; possible D gene TRBD1, 6 bases. The CDR3 covers 15 residues. Germline-derived CDR1 and CDR2 are SNHLY and FYNNEI. Trimming took off 7 bases at V and 1 base at J, with 16 bases between the two ends. CDR3 region: CASTISTGANTEAFF. The CDR3 nucleotides are TGTGCCAGCACTATTAGTACGGGGGCGAACACTGAAGCTTTCTTT.

The rearrangement uses TRBV7-2 and TRBJ1-5; D is perhaps TRBD1 (5 bases). There are 14 residues in the CDR3. CDR1 is SGHTA, CDR2 FQGNSA, per germline. V shed 2 bases and J shed 4 bases, with 9 bases lying between them. The DNA of the CDR3 is TGTGCCAGCAGCTTAACCGGGGGTAATCAGCCCCAGCATTTT. It specifies CASSLTGGNQPQHF.

The V call is TRBV5-1, the J call TRBJ1-1, with D unclear. CDR1 and CDR2 (germline): SGHRS, YFSETQ. There are 15 residues in the CDR3. Trimming removed 2 bases from V and 1 base from J, with 12 bases in between. The CDR3: CASSFGGERNTEAFF. The CDR3 region has the DNA TGCGCCAGCAGCTTCGGTGGGGAGCGGAACACTGAAGCTTTCTTT. The variable domain in full, with the rest retrieved from reference TRBV5-1 and TRBJ1-1, is KAGVTQTPRYLIKTRGQQVTLSCSPISGHRSVSWYQQTPGQGLQFLFEYFSETQRNKGNFPGRFSGRQFSNSRSEMNVSTLELGDSALYLCASSFGGERNTEAFFGQGTRLTVV.

The rearrangement uses TRBV19 and TRBJ2-3; D may match TRBD1 or TRBD2 (5 bases each). Per germline, CDR1 LNHDA and CDR2 SQIVND (reference sequence). This CDR3 is built from 13 residues. V was clipped by 6 bases and J by 4 bases, with 11 bases between them. The chain's CDR3 is CASRPLGADTQYF. CDR3 DNA: TGTGCCAGTAGGCCTCTGGGGGCAGATACGCAGTATTTT. The variable domain in full, completed from reference TRBV19 and TRBJ2-3, reads DGGITQSPKYLFRKEGQNVTLSCEQNLNHDAMYWYRQDPGQGLRLIYYSQIVNDFQKGDIAEGYSVSREKKESFPLTVTSAQKNPTAFYLCASRPLGADTQYFGPGTRLTVL.

The chain couples TRBV6-5 to TRBJ2-7; D possibly corresponds to TRBD1 (6 bases). The CDR3 is made up of 14 amino acids. Germline V gives CDR1 MNHEY, CDR2 SVGAGI. The V and J ends lost 2 bases and 4 bases respectively, with 12 bases between them. CDR3 bases: TGTGCCAGCAGTTACCGCGGACAGACGTACGAGCAGTACTTC. This translates into CASSYRGQTYEQYF.

The gene calls are TRBV7-2 and TRBJ2-1; D gene uncertain. Germline CDR1 is SGHTA and CDR2 is FQGNSA. The CDR3 is 13 residues long. V lost 0 bases to trimming and J lost 5 bases, with 5 bases between them. The CDR3 loop is CASSLAGNNEQFF. CDR3 bases: TGTGCCAGCAGCTTAGCGGGGAACAATGAGCAGTTCTTC.

The V call is TRBV7-8, the J call TRBJ2-7; D is perhaps TRBD2 (5 bases). CDR1 is SGHVS and CDR2 is FQNEAQ in the germline V gene. Trimming cost V 2 bases and J 5 bases, with 7 bases left between them. The CDR3 length is 12 residues. The CDR3 DNA is TGTGCCAGCAGCTTACCCGGGAACGAGCAGTACTTC. It yields the protein CASSLPGNEQYF.

On this clone: Other DNA sequences within the sample encode an identical CDR3. The J gene is TRBJ1-3, the V gene TRBV6-5; no firm D call. V gave up 2 bases and J gave up 0 bases, with 5 bases separating them. Germline CDR1 MNHEY, CDR2 SVGAGI. The CDR3 runs to 14 residues. The CDR3 coding sequence is TGTGCCAGCAGTTACGGGGTCTCTGGAAACACCATATATTTT. Protein product: CASSYGVSGNTIYF.

This chain joins TRBV9 and TRBJ2-5; 10 nucleotides line up with TRBD2. The germline CDR1 and CDR2 sequences are SGDLS and YYNGEE. This CDR3 is 16 amino acids long. Trimming removed 5 bases from V and 5 bases from J; junction bases left unmatched: 12. For the CDR3, the DNA is TGTGCCAGCAGTCCGGGGGTAGCGGGAGGTGGGGAGACCCAGTACTTC. Protein sequence: CASSPGVAGGGETQYF.

The chain carries TRBV4-3 and TRBJ1-1; TRBD1 matches 11 bases. CDR3 length equals 16 residues. The J segment lost 4 bases and the V segment lost 3 bases, leaving 7 bases of the junction unmatched. Germline CDR1 and CDR2: LGHNA and YSLEER. This CDR3 reads CASSQAPGQGVTEAFF. CDR3 nucleotides: TGCGCCAGCAGCCAGGCCCCGGGACAGGGGGTCACTGAAGCTTTCTTT.

The chain uses TRBV27 and TRBJ2-3; D remains unclear. The CDR3 extends over 13 amino acids. Germline loops: CDR1 MNHEY, CDR2 SMNVEV (reference sequence). Trimming left V 4 bases short and J 1 base short, with 6 bases between. CDR3 coding DNA: TGTGCCAGCAGTTGGTTAGGCACAGATACGCAGTATTTT. Protein product: CASSWLGTDTQYF.

The chain uses TRBV20-1 and TRBJ1-2; no clear D gene. The CDR3 spans 16 residues. Germline V gene lookup returns CDR1 DFQATT and CDR2 SNEGSKA (reference sequence). The ends were cut back, 3 bases at V and 0 bases at J, with 17 bases in the middle. CDR3 bases: TGCAGTGCTAGTGTGGGCCTAGGTCGCTCTAACTATGGCTACACCTTC. Its protein is CSASVGLGRSNYGYTF.

This clone appeared once. The V gene is TRBV6-5, the J gene TRBJ1-6; the D is unclear. Germline V gene lookup returns CDR1 MNHEY and CDR2 SVGAGI. The CDR3 has 13 residues. The V and J ends lost 3 bases and 6 bases respectively, with 6 bases between them. Here the CDR3 DNA reads TGTGCCAGCAGTTATGGGTCTAATTCACCCCTCCACTTT. As protein: CASSYGSNSPLHF.

The rearrangement joins TRBV19 to TRBJ2-1; TRBD2 matches at 7 bases. The CDR3 is made up of 17 amino acids. The V gene's germline CDR1 is LNHDA and CDR2 SQIVND (reference sequence). Trimming cost V 4 bases and J 1 base; bases outside gene matches: 10. CDR3 region: CASSTYQRGLSYNEQFF. The CDR3 coding sequence is TGTGCCAGTAGTACCTATCAGCGGGGCCTTTCCTACAATGAGCAGTTCTTC.

This clone came up a few times. J is TRBJ2-1 and V is TRBV10-1; 8 nucleotides line up with TRBD2. Germline V gives CDR1 WNHNN, CDR2 SYGVQD (reference sequence). With V trimmed by 6 bases and J by 2 bases, 0 bases remained unmatched. This CDR3 contains 13 residues. The CDR3 is CASSGGAYNEQFF. CDR3 coding DNA: TGCGCCAGCAGCGGGGGGGCCTACAATGAGCAGTTCTTC.

This chain links TRBV25-1 with TRBJ2-7; tentative D call: TRBD2 (5 bases). The CDR3 is 14 residues long. Trimming pared 4 bases from V and 1 base from J, leaving 11 bases between. Per germline, CDR1 MGHDK and CDR2 SYGVNS. The CDR3 reads CASSVRTGSYEQYF. In nucleotides, the CDR3 is TGTGCCAGCAGTGTTCGGACGGGATCCTACGAGCAGTACTTC.

This clone was counted a single time. The genes are TRBV15 and TRBJ2-2, with D perhaps matching TRBD2 (5 bases). V lost 0 bases to trimming and J lost 5 bases, with 10 bases between them. The CDR3 has 15 amino acids. Germline loops: CDR1 LNHNV, CDR2 YYDKDF (reference sequence). The CDR3 bases are TGTGCCACCAGCAGAGATGAGCGGTTAACCGGGGAGCTGTTTTTT. Amino acids: CATSRDERLTGELFF.

This clone has only one observation. The V and J genes are TRBV18 and TRBJ1-6; 7 bases match TRBD1. CDR3 size: 15 residues. The germline gives CDR1 KGHSH, CDR2 LQKENI. V shed 1 base, J shed 9 bases, and the junction held 6 bases outside the gene matches. The CDR3 loop reads CASSPRTGKASPLHF. The CDR3 DNA reads TGTGCCAGCTCACCACGGACAGGAAAGGCTTCACCCCTCCACTTT.